The clone carrying this TCR beta chain has just one count. What it binds is unknown. These data are taken from a study of OX40 agonist ivuxolimab in advanced cancers. Libraries were prepared by immunoSEQ multiplex PCR; TCRdb keeps only in-frame clonotypes and omits some of them. The sample includes over 50,000 clones, 92% seen only once; the top ten take over 20%. Findings and limits, study-wide: On average, a greater number of expanded clones characterised CD8+ T cells relative to CD4+.

Germline assignment: CDR1 MNHEY and CDR2 SMNVEV (reference sequence). The CDR3 sequence is 17 residues long. Trimming took 4 bases from V and 1 from J, leaving 20 bases between them. Sequenced material: CD4+ or CD8+ T cells sorted from blood, taken in a trial of the OX40 agonist ivuxolimab. This sequence joins TRBV27 and TRBJ2-7; possible D gene TRBD1, 5 bases. This receptor was obtained from an adult with an advanced solid tumor such as melanoma, head and neck, liver or kidney cancer. CDR3 nucleotides: TGTGCCAGCAGTTCTCCTAAAGGGGTCCCACCATCCTACGAGCAGTACTTC. It is translated as CASSSPKGVPPSYEQYF.